This T cell receptor beta chain is drawn from a study of T cell changes during pregnancy in multiple sclerosis. The CDR3 runs to 15 residues. Sequencing was performed with immunoSEQ multiplex PCR; in TCRdb, only in-frame clones are kept and a portion is missing. The sample lists 85,000 to 120,000 clones; roughly nine tenths were seen once. V and J are TRBV21-1 and TRBJ2-7; TRBD2, the D gene given by the table, was not confirmed from the DNA. TRBV21-1 is shown as a pseudogene. The TCR sequence derives from a female donor with multiple sclerosis, enrolled in a pregnancy study. The sequenced sample was peripheral blood, obtained before pregnancy. The CDR3 loop reads CASSKSSSGRSEQYF. The DNA of the CDR3 is TGTGCCAGCAGCAAGTCCTCTAGCGGGAGATCCGAGCAGTACTTC.